Each of the 19 T cell receptor beta chains below was sequenced from the same sample in a study of early T cells in non-severe SARS-CoV-2 infection. Each CDR3 protein gets one entry after TCRdb re-called the 5' RACE reads with MiXCR. The sample has tens of thousands of distinct CDR3 sequences, 8.5% to 12% seen once. The specimen sequenced was whole blood. These receptors originate from an adult who was a healthcare worker with PCR-confirmed SARS-CoV-2 infection or an uninfected control (not recorded which).

This clonotype has just a few counts. This chain links TRBV12-3 or TRBV12-4 with TRBJ1-4, with a tentative D call TRBD1 (5 bases). V was cut by 8 bases and J by 5 bases, with 12 bases left in between. The CDR3 extends over 13 amino acids. As DNA, the CDR3 is TGTGCCAGCTGGGGCAGATTAAATGAAAAACTGTTTTTT. It is translated as CASWGRLNEKLFF.

V and J are TRBV7-9 and TRBJ1-1, with TRBD1 identical over 11 bases. The CDR3 is 17 residues long. V lost 5 bases, J lost 4 bases, and 12 bases stayed unmatched. Germline lookup yields CDR1 SEHNR and CDR2 FQNEAQ (reference sequence). In DNA form, the CDR3 reads TGTGCCAGCAGCACTGTGGACAGGGGGCGATTTGGCACTGAAGCTTTCTTT. Its translation: CASSTVDRGRFGTEAFF.

This clonotype was found a few times. The V call is TRBV29-1, the J call TRBJ2-3, with 8 bases aligning to TRBD2. In germline, CDR1 is SQVTM, CDR2 ANQGSEA. V lost 5 bases, J lost 7 bases, and 2 bases stayed unmatched. CDR3 length: 11 residues. CDR3 sequence: CSVPGGNTQYF. In DNA, the CDR3 is TGCAGCGTTCCGGGGGGGAATACGCAGTATTTT.

This clonotype was seen at least ten times. The genes are TRBV3-1 and TRBJ2-5; 11 bases align to TRBD2. Germline assignment: CDR1 LGHDT and CDR2 YNNKEL (reference sequence). The J segment lost 5 bases and the V segment lost 4 bases, leaving 12 bases of the junction unmatched. The CDR3 consists of 17 residues. CDR3 nucleotide sequence: TGTGCCAGCAGCCCTTACCTTTCTAGCGGGGGGAGTGAGACCCAGTACTTC. Translation gives CASSPYLSSGGSETQYF.

This clonotype was recorded a few times. CDR3 residues: CASSQGAMGVNEQFF. CDR3 DNA: TGTGCCAGCAGCCAAGGAGCTATGGGGGTGAATGAGCAGTTCTTC. The genes are TRBV3-1 and TRBJ2-1; D tentatively fits TRBD1 or TRBD2 (5 bases each). CDR1 is LGHDT, CDR2 YNNKEL, per germline (reference sequence). V lost 1 base, J lost 7 bases, and 14 bases lay in between. This CDR3 is 15 amino acids long.

This clonotype was counted at least ten times. The CDR3 DNA sequence: TGTGCCAGCAGCCAAGATCGTACAGGCCACACTGAAGCTTTCTTT. Translation: CASSQDRTGHTEAFF. The genes are TRBV4-2 and TRBJ1-1; possible D gene TRBD1, 5 bases. Germline V gene lookup returns CDR1 LGHNA and CDR2 YNFKEQ. Trimming pared 0 bases from V and 3 bases from J, leaving 11 bases between. The CDR3 extends over 15 amino acids.

This clonotype appeared many times. The chain recombines TRBV2 with TRBJ1-6, with D unresolved. Germline loops: CDR1 SNHLY, CDR2 FYNNEI. V dropped 7 bases and J dropped 2 bases, with 9 bases sitting between them. The CDR3 has 14 amino acids. The CDR3 reads CASTREPYNSPLHF. In nucleotides, the CDR3 is TGTGCCAGCACGAGGGAACCCTATAATTCACCCCTCCACTTT.

In this sample, this clonotype turned up many times. This rearrangement joins TRBV14 to TRBJ2-1; D perhaps matches TRBD2 (6 bases). V was trimmed by 4 bases and J by 6 bases, leaving 16 bases between them. Germline V gives CDR1 SGHDN, CDR2 FVKESK. The CDR3 contains 15 residues. Here the CDR3 DNA reads TGTGCCAGCAGCCGGCTCCGGACGACTAGCAATGAGCAGTTCTTC. The encoded protein is CASSRLRTTSNEQFF.

The chain uses TRBV2 and TRBJ2-7; TRBD1 is a possible D gene (6 bases). Trimming left V 2 bases short and J 1 base short, with 15 bases between. The CDR3 consists of 16 residues. Germline loops: CDR1 SNHLY, CDR2 FYNNEI. The CDR3 is CASSELARDKSYEQYF. The CDR3 DNA sequence: TGTGCCAGCAGTGAACTTGCCCGGGACAAGTCCTACGAGCAGTACTTC.

This clonotype has a count of ten or more. J is TRBJ2-1 and V is TRBV20-1; TRBD2 might be the D (5 bases). With 6 bases removed from V and 10 bases from J, the gap between germline ends came to 16 bases. The CDR3 covers 12 residues. Germline loops: CDR1 DFQATT, CDR2 SNEGSKA (reference sequence). The CDR3 reads CSANLEGREQFF. The CDR3 DNA follows: TGCAGTGCCAACCTTGAGGGAAGAGAGCAGTTCTTC.

The CDR3 sequence: CASSHRQDSGNTIYF. DNA for the CDR3: TGTGCCAGCAGCCACCGACAAGACTCTGGAAACACCATATATTTT. V usage is TRBV14 and J usage is TRBJ1-3, with D unresolved. The length of the CDR3 is 15 residues. Germline-derived CDR1 and CDR2 are SGHDN and FVKESK. The V end lost 3 bases, the J end lost 0 bases, and 9 bases lay between the germline ends. Variable domain in full (rest from reference TRBV14 and TRBJ1-3): EAGVTQFPSHSVIEKGQTVTLRCDPISGHDNLYWYRRVMGKEIKFLLHFVKESKQDESGMPNNRFLAERTGGTYSTLKVQPAELEDSGVYFCASSHRQDSGNTIYFGEGSWLTVV.

This clonotype was recorded many times. The genes are TRBV12-3 or TRBV12-4 and TRBJ2-1; 8 nucleotides line up with TRBD2. With V trimmed by 5 bases and J by 0 bases, 15 bases remained unmatched. The CDR3 is 19 residues long. The DNA of the CDR3 is TGTGCCAGCAGTGCGCCCCGTGAGCCCGGGGGGGGCTCCTACAATGAGCAGTTCTTC. It is translated as CASSAPREPGGGSYNEQFF.

This clonotype occurred a few times. The chain recombines TRBV6-5 with TRBJ2-5; tentative D call: TRBD1 (6 bases). V was pared by 6 bases and J by 7 bases, with 21 bases between. This CDR3 comprises 15 residues. The germline gives CDR1 MNHEY, CDR2 SVGAGI. CDR3 bases: TGTGCCAGCAGCTCTCGAGGGACAAATCGGATGACCCAGTACTTC. It translates to CASSSRGTNRMTQYF.

The chain is built from TRBV25-1 and TRBJ1-4, with a weak D call TRBD1 (6 bases). The CDR3 length is 14 residues. Trimming took 3 bases from V and 8 from J, leaving 13 bases between them. Germline V gives CDR1 MGHDK, CDR2 SYGVNS. Written as DNA, the CDR3 is TGTGCCAGCAGTGACCCGGGGGCTGGAGAAAAACTGTTTTTT. Its protein product is CASSDPGAGEKLFF.

This clonotype was seen repeatedly, ten times or more. This chain's CDR3 is CASSIVSRGRASHEQYF. The CDR3, as DNA: TGTGCCAGTAGTATAGTGTCCCGCGGGAGGGCCAGTCACGAGCAGTACTTC. This chain links TRBV19 with TRBJ2-7; 9 bases are shared with TRBD2. The CDR3 loop spans 17 amino acids. The germline V gene has CDR1 LNHDA and CDR2 SQIVND (reference sequence). V shed 1 base and J 5 bases; nucleotides not matched to a gene: 12.

The sample holds many counts of this clonotype. The rearrangement uses TRBV18 and TRBJ2-1; 8 nucleotides line up with TRBD2. V dropped 0 bases and J dropped 7; count of bases not matched to a gene: 8. Germline lookup yields CDR1 KGHSH and CDR2 LQKENI. The CDR3 extends over 16 amino acids. The CDR3 DNA sequence: TGTGCCAGCTCACCACCTAATACCGGGACTAGAAATGAGCAGTTCTTC. Translating it yields CASSPPNTGTRNEQFF.

This clonotype was picked up many times. The rearrangement uses TRBV6-5 and TRBJ2-7; 8 nucleotides match TRBD2. CDR1 and CDR2 (germline): MNHEY, SVGAGI. The length of the CDR3 is 15 residues. V shed 2 bases, J shed 7 bases, and the junction held 10 bases outside the gene matches. Here the CDR3 reads CASSYGSGGPNEQYF. The CDR3 DNA reads TGTGCCAGCAGTTACGGCTCGGGGGGGCCCAATGAGCAGTACTTC.

The chain uses TRBV20-1 and TRBJ2-3; 11 bases fit TRBD1. V was pared by 5 bases and J by 4 bases, with 5 bases of the junction left unmatched. The CDR3 consists of 14 residues. Germline values: CDR1 DFQATT, CDR2 SNEGSKA (reference sequence). DNA of the CDR3: TGCAGTGCTGGACAGGGGGCAATATCAGATACGCAGTATTTT. As protein: CSAGQGAISDTQYF.

This clonotype was found many times. This chain joins TRBV6-1 and TRBJ1-2; D unclear. Germline CDR1 and CDR2: MNHNS and SASEGT. The CDR3 is 12 amino acids. The V end was cut by 10 bases, the J end by 1 base, with 10 bases between. The CDR3 region has the DNA TGTGCCACCACACAAGATAACTATGGCTACACCTTC. It codes for CATTQDNYGYTF.